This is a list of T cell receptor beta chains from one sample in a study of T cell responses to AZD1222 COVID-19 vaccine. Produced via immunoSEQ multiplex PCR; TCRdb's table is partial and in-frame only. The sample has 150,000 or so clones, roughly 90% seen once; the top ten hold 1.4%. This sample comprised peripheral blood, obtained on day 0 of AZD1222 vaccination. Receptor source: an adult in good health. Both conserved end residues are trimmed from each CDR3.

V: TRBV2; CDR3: ASSASGGGRKTEAF
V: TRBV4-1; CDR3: ASSQEASPLYEQY
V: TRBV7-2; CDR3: ASSSTSGPYEQY
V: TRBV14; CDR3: ASSQLGNTEAF
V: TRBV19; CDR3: ASKLGQGSEQY
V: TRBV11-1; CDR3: ASSTTRNEQY
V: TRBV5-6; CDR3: ASSFVSLHEQF
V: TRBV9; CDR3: ASSVTRAVEQY
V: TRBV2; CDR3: ASSEDRLYYGYT
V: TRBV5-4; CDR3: ASSSPGSYTEAF
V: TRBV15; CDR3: ATSRAATFNEKLF
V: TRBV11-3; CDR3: ASSLGVAGSSGELF
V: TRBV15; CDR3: ATSRAQGSFYNEQF
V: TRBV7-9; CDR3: ASSLLDLLVLQETQY
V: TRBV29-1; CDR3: SVERAAGYT
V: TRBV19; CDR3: ASSRTSDSYEQY
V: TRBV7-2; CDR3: ASSLRTSGRVRGADTQY
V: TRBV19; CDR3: ASSIRAVSGNTIY
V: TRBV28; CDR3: ASSLRRQGAGYT
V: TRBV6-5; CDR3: ASSYAAYYEQY
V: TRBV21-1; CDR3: ASSKVVRG
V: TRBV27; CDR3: ASSLRASGTSTDTQY
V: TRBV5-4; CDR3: ASSLQTSDYEQY
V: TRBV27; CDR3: ASSLGAGGEQY
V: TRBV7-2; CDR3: ASSPSPTGTYEQY
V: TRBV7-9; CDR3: ASSLEYNTDTQY
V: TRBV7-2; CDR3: ASNAQGYNEQF
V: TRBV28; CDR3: ASSPLSGGYNEQF
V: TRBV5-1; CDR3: ASSHRANTEAF
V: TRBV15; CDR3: ATSRDGLSNQPQH
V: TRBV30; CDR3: AWSTTGGHQPQH
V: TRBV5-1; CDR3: ASSQEGYGVGGNTIY
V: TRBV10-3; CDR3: AISDPYADRVSSYNEQF
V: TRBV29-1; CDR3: SVDDVLETQY
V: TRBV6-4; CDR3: ASTGTSGGADTQY
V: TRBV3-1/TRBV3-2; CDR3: ASSQEPDTQY
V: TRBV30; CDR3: AWSGLAGGGEQF
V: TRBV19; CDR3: ASTRTRDRLNYGYT
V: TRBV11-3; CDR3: ASSLGQLQETQY
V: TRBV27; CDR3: ASRDGIEAF
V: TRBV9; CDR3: ASSPETGPGNTIY
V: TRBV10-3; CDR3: AISDAQGFGDTQY
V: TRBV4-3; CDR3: ASSDRGALPNTEAF
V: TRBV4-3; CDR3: ASRQGIAGLDEQF
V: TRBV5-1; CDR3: ASMRASGTVRV
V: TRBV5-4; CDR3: ASSSRPGQSPENIQY